The 6 T cell receptor beta chains presented below share a single source sample, sequenced in a study of T cell responses to AZD1222 COVID-19 vaccine. Only in-frame clones appear in the TCRdb table, and some are missing; sequencing was by immunoSEQ multiplex PCR. Of 170,000 or so clones detected, 90% appear once; the ten largest clones hold about 2.6%. This sample comprised peripheral blood, obtained on day 0 of AZD1222 vaccination. All receptors come from an adult in good health.

This clone was counted a few times. In DNA, the CDR3 is TGCGCCAGCAGGGGATCGACAGACCCTAGTCAGCCCCAGCATTTT. Translating gives CASRGSTDPSQPQHF. The J gene is TRBJ1-5, the V gene TRBV5-1; D might be TRBD1 (5 bases). Germline CDR1 SGHRS, CDR2 YFSETQ. The CDR3 loop spans 15 amino acids. Trimming pared 5 bases from V and 6 bases from J, leaving 18 bases between.

The rearrangement uses TRBV6-6 and TRBJ1-2, with D possibly TRBD1 on 5 matching bases. Trimming stripped 7 bases from V and 4 bases from J, with 13 bases between. CDR3 size: 13 residues. Germline V gene lookup returns CDR1 MNHNY and CDR2 SVGAGI (reference sequence). The chain's CDR3 is CASILPQGYGYTF. The CDR3 DNA reads as TGTGCCAGCATCCTACCCCAGGGCTATGGCTACACCTTC.

The chain uses TRBV9 and TRBJ2-3; a possible D gene is TRBD2 (6 bases). The CDR3 extends over 14 amino acids. Trimming stripped 3 bases from V and 4 bases from J, with 12 bases between. Germline-derived CDR1 and CDR2 are SGDLS and YYNGEE. The chain's CDR3 is CASSEWRGPDTQYF. DNA for the CDR3: TGTGCCAGCAGCGAGTGGCGGGGCCCAGATACGCAGTATTTT.

The rearrangement joins TRBV18 to TRBJ1-5, with a tentative D call TRBD1 (6 bases). The CDR3 spans 15 residues. Germline-derived CDR1 and CDR2 are KGHSH and LQKENI. Deletions cut 2 bases from V and 5 bases from J, with 13 bases between. This chain's CDR3 is CASSPTGSRDQPQHF. As DNA, the CDR3 is TGTGCCAGCTCACCAACAGGGAGTAGGGATCAGCCCCAGCATTTT.

This clone occurred once. The V and J genes are TRBV30 and TRBJ2-7, with 7 bases lining up with TRBD1. The CDR3 sequence is 12 residues long. V lost 7 bases, J lost 3 bases, and 6 bases stayed unmatched. Per the germline V gene, CDR1 is GTSNPN and CDR2 is SVGIG (reference sequence). The CDR3 DNA reads TGTGCCTATAACAGGGGAAACTACGAGCAGTACTTC. It is translated as CAYNRGNYEQYF.

The V call is TRBV25-1, the J call TRBJ1-2, with TRBD1 as a possible D gene (6 bases). Germline loops: CDR1 MGHDK, CDR2 SYGVNS. Deletions cut 10 bases from V and 0 bases from J, with 15 bases between. This CDR3 contains 14 residues. The CDR3 sequence: CATPYREANYGYTF. CDR3 nucleotides: TGTGCCACCCCGTACAGGGAAGCTAACTATGGCTACACCTTC.